This T cell receptor (beta chain) was retrieved from a study of cytomegalovirus exposure and HLA in healthy donors. In the case of this clone: Its specificity is unknown.

With 60 Vbeta and 13 Jbeta primers, the PCR was carried out. Sequenced by immunoSEQ multiplex PCR; TCRdb stores in-frame clones only, minus some. The table lists under 200,000 clones, about 71% of them singletons. The CDR3 contains 19 residues. Per germline, CDR1 SGHNT and CDR2 YYREEE (reference sequence). Trimming took 2 bases from V and 1 from J; bases not matched to a gene: 14. The study, taken as a whole, reports: In the analysis, some V segments, TRBV6-2 and TRBV6-3 included, were excluded as indistinguishable. Specificity for CMV antigens was confirmed in vitro for three of the CMV-associated chains. One variant, a missense change in DCLRE1C, was linked in a later analysis to TCR beta V- and J-gene trimming.

The TCR sequence derives from a woman in her twenties or thirties in good health and CMV-seronegative. The sample taken for sequencing was PBMCs. This chain joins TRBV5-4 and TRBJ2-5; 10 nucleotides agree with TRBD2. CDR3 protein: CASSLGLGEAGGGQETQYF. DNA of the CDR3: TGTGCCAGCAGCTTAGGGTTAGGGGAAGCGGGGGGGGGCCAAGAGACCCAGTACTTC.